The 30 T cell receptor beta chains below come from one sample, sequenced in a study of T cell responses to AZD1222 COVID-19 vaccine. Here immunoSEQ multiplex PCR was the method, and the copy in TCRdb shows in-frame clones only, minus some. The sample holds 150,000 to 190,000 clones, approximately 86% seen once. The specimen comprised peripheral blood, sampled after recovery from COVID-19. The receptors here all came from an adult who had recovered from COVID-19.

In this sample, this clone turned up once. The chain combines TRBV19 with TRBJ2-3, with D hard to call. The germline gives CDR1 LNHDA, CDR2 SQIVND (reference sequence). This CDR3 is 14 amino acids long. V was shortened by 3 bases and J by 5 bases, with 12 bases between the two germline ends. The CDR3: CASSIMVGGDTQYF. The CDR3 DNA follows: TGTGCCAGTAGTATCATGGTGGGCGGAGATACGCAGTATTTT.

The chain combines TRBV10-3 with TRBJ1-5; unclear D gene. V was trimmed by 5 bases and J by 0 bases, leaving 14 bases between them. This CDR3 contains 16 residues. Looked up from germline, CDR1 is ENHRY and CDR2 is SYGVKD. In DNA, the CDR3 is TGTGCCATCAGTTCCCACGTAAGGTATAGCAATCAGCCCCAGCATTTT. Amino acids: CAISSHVRYSNQPQHF.

The V gene is TRBV6-5, the J gene TRBJ2-1; D is undetermined. This CDR3 has 11 residues. Germline V gene sequence: CDR1 MNHEY, CDR2 SVGAGI. V was cut by 6 bases and J by 6 bases, with 6 bases left in between. CDR3 nucleotide sequence: TGTGCCAGCAGCGCCCTCAATGAGCAGTTCTTC. It encodes CASSALNEQFF.

This chain joins TRBV7-7 and TRBJ2-2; D uncertain. V lost 6 bases and J 1 base, leaving 12 bases between the germline ends. Looked up from germline, CDR1 is SSHAT and CDR2 is FNYEAQ (reference sequence). The CDR3 extends over 15 amino acids. The CDR3 here is CASSLAPGNTGELFF. The CDR3 bases are TGTGCCAGCAGTCTTGCGCCGGGGAACACCGGGGAGCTGTTTTTT.

J is TRBJ1-1 and V is TRBV4-3; tentative D call: TRBD1 (5 bases). V was shortened by 5 bases and J by 1 base, with 23 bases between the two germline ends. This CDR3 region has 18 residues. Germline lookup yields CDR1 LGHNA and CDR2 YSLEER. CDR3 amino acids: CASSNYYRDPEENTEAFF. CDR3 DNA sequence: TGCGCCAGCAGCAACTACTACCGGGACCCCGAGGAGAACACTGAAGCTTTCTTT.

The chain recombines TRBV27 with TRBJ1-5, with 10 bases that match TRBD1. After removal of 3 bases from V and 2 bases from J, the junction contained 1 base not matched to a gene. This CDR3 has 15 amino acids. Per germline, CDR1 MNHEY and CDR2 SMNVEV (reference sequence). CDR3 bases: TGTGCCAGCAGTTTGGGGACAGGGGGCAATCAGCCCCAGCATTTT. The encoded protein is CASSLGTGGNQPQHF.

The sample holds a few counts of this clone. CDR3 protein: CASSFPGQTVNTEAFF. CDR3 coding DNA: TGTGCCAGCAGCTTCCCGGGACAGACCGTGAACACTGAAGCTTTCTTT. V gene TRBV7-9 combines with J gene TRBJ1-1, with TRBD1 matching 7 bases. The CDR3 has 16 residues. The junction had 7 bases not matched to a gene; V was cut back by 3 bases and J by 0 bases. The germline V gene has CDR1 SEHNR and CDR2 FQNEAQ (reference sequence).

The chain has TRBV6-5 and TRBJ1-2, with 7 nucleotides matching TRBD1. The germline CDR1 and CDR2 sequences are MNHEY and SVGAGI. The CDR3 runs to 14 residues. The junction had 8 bases not matched to a gene; V was cut back by 5 bases and J by 5 bases. CDR3 nucleotide sequence: TGTGCCAGCAGTCGCGGACAGGAATTATATGGCTACACCTTC. Translated: CASSRGQELYGYTF.

This clone has only one observation. This sequence joins TRBV5-6 and TRBJ2-7; 8 bases agree with TRBD1. After removal of 2 bases from V and 0 bases from J, the junction contained 7 bases not matched to a gene. The CDR3 is 16 amino acids. From germline, CDR1 is SGHDT and CDR2 YYEEEE. The CDR3 bases are TGTGCCAGCAGCTTTATCGGACAGGGCTCCTCCTACGAGCAGTACTTC. This translates into CASSFIGQGSSYEQYF.

The chain links TRBV5-1 to TRBJ1-1, with D possibly being TRBD1 (5 bases). Germline V lookup: CDR1 SGHRS, CDR2 YFSETQ. The CDR3 totals 14 residues. The ends were cut back, 6 bases at V and 4 bases at J, with 16 bases in the middle. Here the CDR3 DNA reads TGCGCCAGCACTGCGTCTCAGGGCGGCACTGAAGCTTTCTTT. It yields the protein CASTASQGGTEAFF.

V usage is TRBV27 and J usage is TRBJ2-1; D uncertain. The CDR3 extends over 12 amino acids. The germline CDR1 and CDR2 sequences are MNHEY and SMNVEV (reference sequence). V lost 7 bases and J lost 2, with 6 bases in between. This CDR3 reads CASTGTYNEQFF. CDR3 nucleotides: TGTGCCAGCACCGGCACCTACAATGAGCAGTTCTTC.

This chain connects TRBV29-1 to TRBJ2-5, with 8 bases that match TRBD2. The V segment lost 6 bases and the J segment 1 base; nucleotides outside the gene matches: 4. The CDR3 has 13 residues. Germline loops: CDR1 SQVTM, CDR2 ANQGSEA. In nucleotides, the CDR3 is TGCAGCGTCCAGCGGGGGTCCCAAGAGACCCAGTACTTC. Translation: CSVQRGSQETQYF. The full variable domain, with the rest looked up from reference TRBV29-1 and TRBJ2-5, is SAVISQKPSRDICQRGTSLTIQCQVDSQVTMMFWYRQQPGQSLTLIATANQGSEATYESGFVIDKFPISRPNLTFSTLTVSNMSPEDSSIYLCSVQRGSQETQYFGPGTRLLVL.

This sequence joins TRBV24-1 and TRBJ2-1; D not resolved. CDR1 and CDR2 (germline): KGHDR, SFDVKD. V was cut by 4 bases and J by 2 bases, with 14 bases left in between. The CDR3 has 16 amino acids. CDR3: CATSDSLRATYNEQFF. The CDR3 nucleotides are TGTGCCACCAGTGACTCCCTAAGGGCAACCTACAATGAGCAGTTCTTC.

V usage is TRBV6-1 and J usage is TRBJ1-3, with D unclear. Germline values: CDR1 MNHNS, CDR2 SASEGT. This CDR3 comprises 16 residues. V lost 0 bases, J lost 0 bases, and 9 bases lay in between. For the CDR3, the DNA is TGTGCCAGCAGTGAAGCGTGGGTCCCCTCTGGAAACACCATATATTTT. Its translation is CASSEAWVPSGNTIYF.

The chain employs TRBV3-1 (or the pseudogene TRBV3-2) and TRBJ1-3; D is ambiguous. V was clipped by 2 bases and J by 4 bases, with 6 bases between them. CDR1 is LGHDT, CDR2 YNNKEL, per germline (reference sequence). This CDR3 comprises 13 residues. As DNA, the CDR3 is TGTGCCAGCAGCCAAATAACAGGAAACACCATATATTTT. It yields the protein CASSQITGNTIYF.

The V call is TRBV2, the J call TRBJ1-2, with 8 bases lining up with TRBD1. Germline V gene data show CDR1 as SNHLY and CDR2 as FYNNEI. This CDR3 comprises 13 residues. V shed 2 bases, J shed 5 bases, and the junction held 1 base outside the gene matches. As DNA, the CDR3 is TGTGCCAGCAGTGAACAGGGGGCGTATGGCTACACCTTC. This translates into CASSEQGAYGYTF. Full variable domain (outside the CDR3, taken from reference TRBV2 and TRBJ1-2): EPEVTQTPSHQVTQMGQEVILRCVPISNHLYFYWYRQILGQKVEFLVSFYNNEISEKSEIFDDQFSVERPDGSNFTLKIRSTKLEDSAMYFCASSEQGAYGYTFGSGTRLTVV.

The chain uses TRBV7-2 and TRBJ1-4; D call uncertain. In germline, CDR1 is SGHTA, CDR2 FQGNSA. This CDR3 contains 16 residues. Trimming pared 5 bases from V and 8 bases from J, leaving 21 bases between. DNA for the CDR3: TGTGCCAGCAGCCCGGGCGGGGAGGGATTAGAGGAAAAACTGTTTTTT. It encodes CASSPGGEGLEEKLFF. Full variable domain (remainder filled in from reference TRBV7-2 and TRBJ1-4): GAGVSQSPSNKVTEKGKDVELRCDPISGHTALYWYRQSLGQGLEFLIYFQGNSAPDKSGLPSDRFSAERTGGSVSTLTIQRTQQEDSAVYLCASSPGGEGLEEKLFFGSGTQLSVL.

The chain carries TRBV7-9 and TRBJ2-3; the match to TRBD2 covers 8 bases. This CDR3 region has 15 residues. Germline CDR1 and CDR2: SEHNR and FQNEAQ (reference sequence). V trimming: 5 bases; J trimming: 1 base; junction bases outside the gene matches: 5. The CDR3 loop reads CASSPGLVGTDTQYF. The CDR3, as DNA: TGTGCCAGCAGCCCGGGACTAGTGGGCACAGATACGCAGTATTTT. The complete variable domain, with remaining parts taken from reference TRBV7-9 and TRBJ2-3, reads DTGVSQNPRHKITKRGQNVTFRCDPISEHNRLYWYRQTLGQGPEFLTYFQNEAQLEKSRLLSDRFSAERPKGSFSTLEIQRTEQGDSAMYLCASSPGLVGTDTQYFGPGTRLTVL.

The chain employs TRBV10-3 and TRBJ2-1; 9 nucleotides align to TRBD2. Germline CDR1 and CDR2: ENHRY and SYGVKD. The CDR3 extends over 16 amino acids. The V gene end was trimmed by 6 bases and the J gene end by 8 bases; junction bases not matched to a gene: 14. This chain's CDR3 is CAIRYGVAGGPHEQFF. CDR3 coding DNA: TGTGCCATCAGATACGGAGTGGCGGGAGGGCCCCATGAGCAGTTCTTC.

The sample holds a few counts of this clone. This chain joins TRBV3-1 (or the pseudogene TRBV3-2) and TRBJ2-1; D possibly matches TRBD1 or TRBD2 (5 bases each). V shed 3 bases and J shed 2 bases, with 11 bases lying between them. CDR3 size: 15 residues. In germline, CDR1 is LGHDT, CDR2 YNNKEL (reference sequence). The CDR3 reads CASSQLLGAYNEQFF. CDR3 nucleotide sequence: TGTGCCAGCAGCCAGCTCCTGGGGGCCTACAATGAGCAGTTCTTC.

The chain couples TRBV19 to TRBJ1-4, with a possible D match to TRBD1 (6 bases). V was trimmed by 7 bases and J by 3 bases, leaving 9 bases between them. Germline values: CDR1 LNHDA, CDR2 SQIVND (reference sequence). The CDR3 contains 13 residues. The CDR3 here is CASIQGPNEKLFF. The CDR3, as DNA: TGTGCCAGTATTCAGGGGCCTAATGAAAAACTGTTTTTT.

The chain links TRBV6-1 to TRBJ2-3; D is undetermined. CDR1 and CDR2 (germline): MNHNS, SASEGT. The CDR3 covers 14 residues. V was shortened by 0 bases and J by 2 bases, with 6 bases between the two germline ends. CDR3 sequence (DNA): TGTGCCAGCAGTGAAGCGGGGAACACAGATACGCAGTATTTT. This gives the protein CASSEAGNTDTQYF.

J is TRBJ1-1 and V is TRBV5-4; no firm D call. Trimming removed 2 bases at V and 0 bases at J, with 8 bases between. CDR1 SGHNT and CDR2 YYREEE come from the germline V gene (reference sequence). This CDR3 has 14 residues. The CDR3 region has the DNA TGTGCCAGCAGCTTTGATCATCTGAACACTGAAGCTTTCTTT. Translation gives CASSFDHLNTEAFF. Based on the CDR3 plus reference TRBV5-4 and TRBJ1-1, the full variable domain is ETGVTQSPTHLIKTRGQQVTLRCSSQSGHNTVSWYQQALGQGPQFIFQYYREEENGRGNFPPRFSGLQFPNYSSELNVNALELDDSALYLCASSFDHLNTEAFFGQGTRLTVV.

With regard to this clone: This CDR3 is also generated by other DNA sequences in the sample. The chain has TRBV18 and TRBJ2-5, with unresolved D. The ends were cut back, 1 base at V and 5 bases at J, with 2 bases in the middle. The CDR3 length is 11 residues. Germline V lookup: CDR1 KGHSH, CDR2 LQKENI. The CDR3: CASSPQETQYF. The CDR3 DNA sequence: TGTGCCAGCTCACCACAGGAGACCCAGTACTTC.

As regards this clone: At one end, the junction sequence differs from germline, possibly due to a read error. The chain links TRBV6-6 to TRBJ1-5; D gene ambiguous. Germline CDR1 reads MNHNY; CDR2 reads SVGAGI (reference sequence). This CDR3 has 13 residues. DNA for the CDR3: TGTGCCAGCAGCTACTTGGAGAGCCAGCCCCAGCATTTT. Its protein is CASSYLESQPQHF.

The rearrangement joins TRBV3-1 (or the pseudogene TRBV3-2) to TRBJ1-5, with a weak D call TRBD1 (6 bases). Germline assignment: CDR1 LGHDT and CDR2 YNNKEL (reference sequence). The CDR3 is 15 amino acids. V lost 4 bases to trimming and J lost 0 bases, with 10 bases between them. The CDR3 bases are TGTGCCAGCAGCCCGGACAGAAATAGCAATCAGCCCCAGCATTTT. It translates to CASSPDRNSNQPQHF.

The rearrangement links TRBV3-1 (or the pseudogene TRBV3-2) to TRBJ1-1; D not certain. Trimming removed 0 bases at V and 3 bases at J, with 5 bases between. The CDR3 sequence is 13 residues long. Germline V gives CDR1 LGHDT, CDR2 YNNKEL (reference sequence). The CDR3 DNA follows: TGTGCCAGCAGCCAAGATCGACACACTGAAGCTTTCTTT. Translated, it gives CASSQDRHTEAFF.

The V call is TRBV27, the J call TRBJ2-1, with 11 nucleotides matching TRBD2. CDR3 size: 15 residues. Germline trimming cut 6 bases from V and 4 bases from J; bases unmatched to any gene: 5. In germline, CDR1 is MNHEY, CDR2 SMNVEV (reference sequence). The DNA for the CDR3 is TGTGCCAGCAGACTAGCGGGGGCCTTTTACAATGAGCAGTTCTTC. Translated, it gives CASRLAGAFYNEQFF.

The rearrangement uses TRBV5-1 and TRBJ2-7; D might be TRBD2 (5 bases). V was trimmed by 0 bases and J by 7 bases, leaving 14 bases between them. Germline V gene sequence: CDR1 SGHRS, CDR2 YFSETQ. The CDR3 sequence is 14 residues long. Here the CDR3 reads CASSLDGGPGEQYF. The DNA for the CDR3 is TGCGCCAGCAGCTTGGACGGCGGGCCTGGGGAGCAGTACTTC. Supplemented by reference TRBV5-1 and TRBJ2-7, the full variable domain reads KAGVTQTPRYLIKTRGQQVTLSCSPISGHRSVSWYQQTPGQGLQFLFEYFSETQRNKGNFPGRFSGRQFSNSRSEMNVSTLELGDSALYLCASSLDGGPGEQYFGPGTRLTVT.

The rearrangement links TRBV15 to TRBJ1-2; 8 bases align to TRBD1. Trimming took 5 bases from V and 6 from J; bases not matched to a gene: 8. The CDR3 length is 14 residues. Germline lookup yields CDR1 LNHNV and CDR2 YYDKDF (reference sequence). CDR3 coding DNA: TGTGCCACCAGCCGAAGAACGACAGGGGATGGCTACACCTTC. Translated, it gives CATSRRTTGDGYTF.